These T cell receptor beta chains were read from a single sample in a study of T cell changes during pregnancy in multiple sclerosis. Data came from immunoSEQ multiplex PCR; TCRdb stores just in-frame clones and leaves some out. The sample holds some 50,000 clones, approximately 89% seen once. Sequencing used CD8+ T cells from peripheral blood mononuclear cells, obtained in the second trimester of pregnancy. Receptors originate from a female donor with multiple sclerosis, enrolled in a pregnancy study. Both conserved end residues are part of each CDR3. Fields, in order: clone size, V gene, D gene, J gene, CDR3 protein, CDR3 DNA. D genes are given only for firm matches. Size values are once, few and many counts, or a class for expanded clones, and some rows have none.

>.|TRBV7-9|TRBD1|TRBJ2-7
CASSSGTDATYEQYF
TGTGCCAGCAGCTCCGGGACAGATGCTACCTACGAGCAGTACTTC
>.|TRBV11-2|TRBD1|TRBJ2-3
CASSTGGRGSRTDTQYF
TGTGCCAGCAGCACAGGGGGCCGGGGGAGCCGCACAGATACGCAGTATTTT
>.|TRBV6-6|.|TRBJ2-7
CASSPSAVEQYF
TGTGCCAGCAGCCCCTCTGCCGTCGAGCAGTACTTC
>.|TRBV7-2|TRBD1|TRBJ1-1
CASSVRDRNTEAFF
TGTGCCAGCAGCGTGCGGGACAGGAACACTGAAGCTTTCTTT
>.|TRBV7-9|TRBD2|TRBJ2-3
CASSPQTSGGGGGTDTQYF
TGTGCCAGCAGCCCTCAGACTAGCGGGGGGGGAGGGGGCACAGATACGCAGTATTTT
>.|TRBV30|.|TRBJ1-1
CASSPYERGAFF
TGTGCCTCTTCCCCGTATGAGAGAGGAGCTTTCTTT
>.|TRBV7-9|TRBD1|TRBJ2-1
CASSLEAGGGKNNEQFF
TGTGCCAGCAGCTTAGAGGCAGGGGGCGGGAAGAACAATGAGCAGTTCTTC
>.|TRBV2|.|TRBJ1-5
CASKDGVPYYSNQPQHF
TGTGCCAGCAAGGATGGAGTTCCCTACTATAGCAATCAGCCCCAGCATTTT
>.|TRBV5-5|.|TRBJ2-7
CASSWQGFYEQYF
TGTGCCAGCAGCTGGCAGGGATTCTACGAGCAGTACTTC
>few|TRBV4-3|.|TRBJ1-5
CASSQEPGIGSNQPQHF
TGCGCCAGCAGCCAAGAACCAGGGATCGGAAGCAATCAGCCCCAGCATTTT
>.|TRBV5-6|TRBD1|TRBJ2-7
CASSLDRGRNEQYF
TGTGCCAGCAGCTTAGACAGGGGGCGAAACGAGCAGTACTTC
>.|TRBV6-5|.|TRBJ1-2
CASSYRGGPQGYTF
TGTGCCAGCAGTTACAGAGGCGGGCCCCAAGGCTACACCTTC
>.|TRBV6-1|.|TRBJ1-3
CASSDETASGNTIYF
TGTGCCAGCAGTGACGAGACAGCCTCTGGAAACACCATATATTTT
>.|TRBV7-2|TRBD2|TRBJ2-7
CASSLVSGGAGEQYF
TGTGCCAGCAGCTTAGTGAGCGGGGGGGCGGGCGAGCAGTACTTC
>.|TRBV15|.|TRBJ2-5
CAKVTPEGAGQETQYF
TGTGCCAAAGTGACCCCGGAGGGCGCTGGCCAAGAGACCCAGTACTTC
>.|TRBV4-3|TRBD2|TRBJ2-7
CASSQDGGNSYEQYF
TGCGCCAGCAGCCAGGACGGGGGGAACTCCTACGAGCAGTACTTC
>.|TRBV15|TRBD1|TRBJ2-1
CATSRVGQGTYNEQFF
TGTGCCACCAGCAGAGTCGGACAGGGAACCTACAATGAGCAGTTCTTC
>.|TRBV6-6|.|TRBJ1-2
CASSYSGQLYGYTF
TGTGCCAGCAGTTACTCTGGACAGCTCTATGGCTACACCTTC
>.|TRBV11-2|.|TRBJ1-4
CASSLDPGVREKLFF
TGTGCCAGCAGCTTAGATCCGGGAGTCCGGGAAAAACTGTTTTTT
>.|TRBV19|.|TRBJ1-5
CASSISGYYQPQHF
TGTGCCAGTAGTATATCAGGGTACTATCAGCCCCAGCATTTT
>.|TRBV6-5|TRBD1|TRBJ1-1
CASSLLTGGGTEAFF
TGTGCCAGCAGTTTATTGACAGGGGGAGGAACTGAAGCTTTCTTT
>.|TRBV6-5|.|TRBJ2-7
CASSSGGYEQYF
TGTGCCAGCAGTTCCGGGGGATACGAGCAGTACTTC
>.|TRBV13|.|TRBJ1-2
CATSGVGYGYTF
TGTGCCACCTCGGGGGTCGGCTATGGCTACACCTTC
>.|TRBV2|TRBD1|TRBJ1-2
CASSERWTGQNNYGYTF
TGTGCCAGCAGTGAACGGTGGACAGGGCAAAACAACTATGGCTACACCTTC
>.|TRBV9|TRBD2|TRBJ2-1
CASSVTGPSGGASNEQFF
TGTGCCAGCAGCGTAACTGGACCTAGCGGGGGGGCCAGTAATGAGCAGTTCTTC
>.|TRBV9|TRBD2|TRBJ2-2
CASSGGGLAGDYTGELFF
TGTGCCAGCAGCGGGGGGGGACTAGCGGGGGATTACACCGGGGAGCTGTTTTTT
>.|TRBV7-3|.|TRBJ1-6
CASSLTAYNSPLHF
TGTGCCAGCAGCCTGACAGCTTATAATTCACCCCTCCACTTT
>.|TRBV7-3|.|TRBJ2-1
CASSLSKEQFF
TGTGCCAGCAGCCTATCTAAGGAGCAGTTCTTC
>.|TRBV27|.|TRBJ2-5
CASSLSNQETQYF
TGTGCCAGCAGTTTGTCCAACCAAGAGACCCAGTACTTC
>.|TRBV27|TRBD2|TRBJ2-5
CASSLVLAGPQETQYF
TGTGCCAGCAGTTTAGTACTAGCGGGTCCTCAAGAGACCCAGTACTTC
>.|TRBV21-1|.|TRBJ2-5
CASSKIAGGPQKTQYF
TGTGCCAGCAGCAAAATAGCGGGGGGCCCCCAAAAGACCCAGTACTTC
>.|TRBV29-1|TRBD1|TRBJ1-2
CSVLLGGRDRPDYGYTF
TGCAGCGTCCTATTAGGGGGCCGGGACAGGCCCGACTATGGCTACACCTTC
>.|TRBV9|TRBD2|TRBJ2-1
CASSPGLEYNEQFF
TGTGCCAGCAGCCCGGGACTAGAATACAATGAGCAGTTCTTC
>.|TRBV6-4|TRBD2|TRBJ2-5
CASRGLAEETQYF
TGTGCCAGCAGAGGACTAGCGGAGGAGACCCAGTACTTC
>.|TRBV7-9|TRBD1|TRBJ2-3
CASSSSSRGLFDTQYF
TGTGCCAGCAGCAGTAGCTCCAGGGGGCTATTCGATACGCAGTATTTT
>.|TRBV4-3|TRBD2|TRBJ2-2
CASSALAGGLGGELFF
TGCGCCAGCAGCGCACTAGCGGGGGGGTTAGGCGGGGAGCTGTTTTTT
>.|TRBV5-6|.|TRBJ1-2
CASSTGGARDGYTF
TGTGCCAGCAGCACCGGAGGGGCTAGAGATGGCTACACCTTC
>.|TRBV5-1|.|TRBJ2-3
CASSLAEGLPDTQYF
TGCGCCAGCAGCTTGGCGGAGGGTCTCCCAGATACGCAGTATTTT
>.|TRBV6-5|TRBD2|TRBJ2-1
CASSWTSGEQFF
TGTGCCAGCAGTTGGACTAGCGGTGAGCAGTTCTTC
>.|TRBV7-6|TRBD2|TRBJ2-1
CASSKLAGDPYNEQFF
TGTGCCAGCAGCAAATTAGCGGGGGACCCCTACAATGAGCAGTTCTTC
>.|TRBV11-2|.|TRBJ2-3
CASSWGGPDTQYF
TGTGCCAGCAGCTGGGGGGGGCCAGATACGCAGTATTTT
>once|TRBV6-4|TRBD2|TRBJ2-1
CASSESGGSYNEQFF
TGTGCCAGCAGTGAAAGCGGGGGATCCTACAATGAGCAGTTCTTC
>.|TRBV27|TRBD1|TRBJ1-1
CASSTGVFTMNTEAFF
TGTGCCAGCTCGACAGGGGTTTTTACCATGAACACTGAAGCTTTCTTT
>.|TRBV5-5|.|TRBJ1-1
CASSLVGQMNTEAFF
TGTGCCAGCAGCTTGGTTGGTCAGATGAACACTGAAGCTTTCTTT
>.|TRBV7-6|.|TRBJ2-7
CASSFGSAYEQYF
TGTGCCAGCAGCTTTGGCTCCGCCTACGAGCAGTACTTC
>many|TRBV6-1|.|TRBJ1-2
CASSGEGHSYGYTF
TGTGCCAGCAGTGGTGAGGGACATTCCTATGGCTACACCTTC